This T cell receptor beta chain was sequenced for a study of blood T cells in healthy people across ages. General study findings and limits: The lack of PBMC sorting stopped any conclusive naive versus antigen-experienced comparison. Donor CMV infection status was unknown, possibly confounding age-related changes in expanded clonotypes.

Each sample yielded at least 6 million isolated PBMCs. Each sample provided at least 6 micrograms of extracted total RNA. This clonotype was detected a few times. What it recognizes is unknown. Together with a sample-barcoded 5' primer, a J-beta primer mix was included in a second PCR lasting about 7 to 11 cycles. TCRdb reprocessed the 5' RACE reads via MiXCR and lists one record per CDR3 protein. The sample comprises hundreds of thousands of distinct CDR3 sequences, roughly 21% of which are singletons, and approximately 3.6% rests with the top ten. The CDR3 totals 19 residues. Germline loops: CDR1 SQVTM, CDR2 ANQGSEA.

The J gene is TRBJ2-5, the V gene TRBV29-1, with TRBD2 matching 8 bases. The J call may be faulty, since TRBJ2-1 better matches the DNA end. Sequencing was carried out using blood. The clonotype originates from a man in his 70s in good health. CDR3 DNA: TGCAGCGTTGAATTTCTGCGGCTAGCGGGCAATCCCCTCTACAATGAGCAGTTCTTC. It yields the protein CSVEFLRLAGNPLYNEQFF.